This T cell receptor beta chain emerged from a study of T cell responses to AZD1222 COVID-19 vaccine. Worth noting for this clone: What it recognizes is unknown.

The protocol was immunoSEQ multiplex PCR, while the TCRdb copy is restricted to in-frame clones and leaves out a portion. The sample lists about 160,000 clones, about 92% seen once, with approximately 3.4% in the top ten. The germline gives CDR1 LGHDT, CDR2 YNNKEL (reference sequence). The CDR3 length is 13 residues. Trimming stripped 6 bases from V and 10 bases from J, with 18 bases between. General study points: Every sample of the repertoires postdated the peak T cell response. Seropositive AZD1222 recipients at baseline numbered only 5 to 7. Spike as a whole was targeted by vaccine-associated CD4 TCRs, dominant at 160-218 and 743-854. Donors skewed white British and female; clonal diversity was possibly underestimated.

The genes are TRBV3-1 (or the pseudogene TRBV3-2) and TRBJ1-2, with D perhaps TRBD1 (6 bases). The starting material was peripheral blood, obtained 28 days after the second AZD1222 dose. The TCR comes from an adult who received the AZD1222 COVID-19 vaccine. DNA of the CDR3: TGTGCCAGCAGTTACCGGGACAACGGTGACTACACCTTC. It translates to CASSYRDNGDYTF.